This T cell receptor (beta chain) was sequenced during a study of shared clonotypes between healthy human individuals. Study in general: Each donor's CD4 naive and CD4 memory cells filled three plates apiece, CD8 naive two, and CD8 memory one.

Study results and caveats: Around 5.3% of naive CD4 clonotypes were shared across several donors.

V shed 6 bases and J shed 0 bases, with 7 bases lying between them. Germline CDR1 reads ENHRY; CDR2 reads SYGVKD. CDR3 length: 13 amino acids. The table lists this clone with many counts. The antigen remains unidentified. The authors split each subset's genomic DNA evenly across several immunoSEQ plates. Sequencing used immunoSEQ multiplex PCR; TCRdb keeps in-frame clones, though not all of them. The sample yields about 710,000 clones, approximately 73% seen once. The specimen sequenced was memory CD4+ T cells sorted from blood. Subset specified: CD45RA-negative fraction. The chain uses TRBV10-3 and TRBJ2-3; unclear D gene. The sequence derives from a woman in her 30s in good health. CDR3 in amino acids: CAISQESTDTQYF. The CDR3 bases are TGTGCCATCAGCCAGGAGAGCACAGATACGCAGTATTTT.